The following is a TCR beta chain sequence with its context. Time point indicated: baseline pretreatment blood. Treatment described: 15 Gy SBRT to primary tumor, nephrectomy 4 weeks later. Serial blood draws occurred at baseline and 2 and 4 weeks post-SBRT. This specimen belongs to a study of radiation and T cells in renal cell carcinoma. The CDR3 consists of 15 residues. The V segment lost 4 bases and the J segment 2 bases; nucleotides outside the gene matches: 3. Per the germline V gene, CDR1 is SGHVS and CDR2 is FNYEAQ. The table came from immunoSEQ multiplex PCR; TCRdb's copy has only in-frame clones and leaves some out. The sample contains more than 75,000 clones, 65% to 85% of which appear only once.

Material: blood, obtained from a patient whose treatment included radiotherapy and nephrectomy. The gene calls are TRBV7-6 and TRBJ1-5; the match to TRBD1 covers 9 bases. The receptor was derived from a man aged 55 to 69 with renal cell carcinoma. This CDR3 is CASSSGQGGNQPQHF. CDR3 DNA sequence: TGTGCCAGCAGCTCGGGACAGGGCGGCAATCAGCCCCAGCATTTT.